This T cell receptor (beta chain) emerged from a study of siplizumab effects on memory and regulatory T cells (dated by TCRdb to between 2018 and 2021). Regarding the study in general: The effect of the anti-CD2 antibody siplizumab on alloreactive T-cell subsets was examined in allogeneic mixed lymphocyte reactions constructed from human PBMCs. The study at large found these results: The cumulative frequency of alloreactive sequences that could be traced back to unstimulated CD4+ memory T cells was significantly reduced by siplizumab. Unstimulated naive T cells appeared more diverse than memory T cells, and naive cells seemed to contribute substantially to the alloresponse. Of the alloreactive CD4+ clones that could be mapped, the Treg-derived share averaged roughly 69% with siplizumab compared with around 27% in control reactions. Whether proliferating Tregs from siplizumab cultures actually had suppressive function was not functionally confirmed. A naive or memory phenotype could not be assigned to roughly 80-96% of proliferating CD4+ or CD8+ clones. Because sequences at frequencies below about 10^-5 were poorly captured, only a minor fraction of alloreactive clones could be mapped back to unstimulated subsets.

Library prep was done by the immunoSEQ multiplex PCR assay. Each sample had some 9.7 x 10^4 TCR templates assayed by the deep sequencing platform. Genomic DNA extracted from sorted T cells was used for TCRbeta CDR3 sequencing. As for the original processing: Clonal analysis of TCRbeta CDR3 data was done in the R programming language. Alloreactive CD4+ and CD8+ clones were defined by comparing unstimulated samples with post-reaction CFSE-low samples. By matching sequences to the repertoires of sorted unstimulated Treg and non-Treg cells, each alloreactive CD4+ clone was assigned a regulatory or non-regulatory origin. Held by TCRdb, this immuneACCESS table contains in-frame sequences only and omits some clones. Under half of the omission traces to an unresolved V gene where checked; the cause of the rest is unknown. V, J and clone size reflect that table, while D and trimming were determined from the DNA. This sample gives around 100,000 clones in total; over 90% of them show up just once. The ten largest account for approximately 0.6% of the sample.

Sorted unstimulated T cells, along with proliferating T cells recovered from mixed lymphocyte reactions, underwent TCRbeta CDR3 sequencing. Fresh whole blood from approximately 10 HLA-typed healthy donors was used to isolate PBMCs. Unstimulated CD4+ regulatory T cells were FACS-sorted to map the origin of alloreactive clones. Details on this clone: Its antigen is still unknown. The sample holds no much larger clone one base away, and base qualities are not on file.

The CDR3 sequence holds 16 residues, the cysteine and phenylalanine included. Left in the record is the CDR3 DNA by itself, 48 bases read in frame from the first base. The junction shows trimming of 4 bases on V and 1 base on J, plus 15 bases between the germline ends. The germline V gene (reference sequence) provides CDR1 LNHNV and CDR2 YYDKDF. The sample was Tregs sorted from blood. The receptor chain draws on TRBV15 and TRBJ2-3; TRBD2 might be the D gene, on 6 matching bases. This TCR was recovered from a human donor in good health. The DNA reads as follows: TGTGCCACCAGCACGTGGGCGGGGCCCGGCACAGATACGCAGTATTTT. This yields the protein CATSTWAGPGTDTQYF.